A single sample gave rise to the 27 T cell receptor beta chains below, sequenced in a study of T cells after yellow fever vaccination. A single record per CDR3 protein comes from TCRdb applying MiXCR to the 5' RACE reads. The sample includes hundreds of thousands of distinct CDR3 sequences, 13% of them seen just once. The input for sequencing was PBMCs, taken on the day of the yellow fever booster vaccination. Source of these receptors: a man in his thirties or forties who received the YFV17D yellow fever vaccine.

This clonotype was found a few times. The CDR3, as DNA: TGTGCCAGCAGTCGCCGGGGTGGTTCCACAGATACGCAGTATTTT. It is translated as CASSRRGGSTDTQYF. The gene calls are TRBV6-1 and TRBJ2-3, with TRBD2 as a possible D gene (5 bases). Germline V gene sequence: CDR1 MNHNS, CDR2 SASEGT. V shed 5 bases and J shed 2 bases, with 14 bases lying between them. The CDR3 is 15 residues long.

V is TRBV5-4 and J is TRBJ2-7, with 11 bases identical to TRBD2. The germline V gene encodes CDR1 SGHNT and CDR2 YYREEE (reference sequence). V lost 5 bases, J lost 3 bases, and 7 bases stayed unmatched. CDR3 size: 15 residues. CDR3 sequence (DNA): TGTGCCAGCAGTCGCGGGACTAGCGGCAACTACGAGCAGTACTTC. Its translation: CASSRGTSGNYEQYF. Full variable domain (outside the CDR3, taken from reference TRBV5-4 and TRBJ2-7): ETGVTQSPTHLIKTRGQQVTLRCSSQSGHNTVSWYQQALGQGPQFIFQYYREEENGRGNFPPRFSGLQFPNYSSELNVNALELDDSALYLCASSRGTSGNYEQYFGPGTRLTVT.

This clonotype was found a few times. The chain uses TRBV9 and TRBJ1-5; no clear D gene. Germline V gene data show CDR1 as SGDLS and CDR2 as YYNGEE. The ends were cut back, 3 bases at V and 0 bases at J, with 7 bases in the middle. The CDR3 has 14 amino acids. CDR3 sequence (DNA): TGTGCCAGCAGCGCGGGAGTTAGCAATCAGCCCCAGCATTTT. Protein sequence: CASSAGVSNQPQHF.

CDR3 nucleotide sequence: TGTGCCAGCAGTTTCTCGGGGGGCAAGGAAAAACTGTTTTTT. Its translation: CASSFSGGKEKLFF. V gene TRBV12-3 or TRBV12-4 combines with J gene TRBJ1-4, with a possible D match to TRBD1 (6 bases). Trimming removed 3 bases from V and 8 bases from J, with 13 bases in between. The CDR3 sequence is 14 residues long.

The J gene is TRBJ1-4, the V gene TRBV27, with 8 bases fitting TRBD1. Germline loops: CDR1 MNHEY, CDR2 SMNVEV (reference sequence). V shed 3 bases and J 10 bases; nucleotides not matched to a gene: 7. The CDR3 extends over 14 amino acids. CDR3 in amino acids: CASSFGQGAGKLFF. The CDR3 DNA reads as TGTGCCAGCAGTTTTGGGCAGGGGGCTGGAAAACTGTTTTTT.

This rearrangement joins TRBV12-3 or TRBV12-4 to TRBJ2-7; 9 nucleotides line up with TRBD2. The CDR3 loop spans 15 amino acids. Trimming removed 4 bases from V and 2 bases from J; junction bases left unmatched: 6. The CDR3 reads CASSSGSSGTYEQYF. The CDR3 DNA follows: TGTGCCAGCAGTTCCGGGTCTAGCGGGACCTACGAGCAGTACTTC.

In this sample, this clonotype turned up a few times. The chain combines TRBV18 with TRBJ1-2, with D perhaps TRBD1 (5 bases). V lost 3 bases and J 8 bases, leaving 16 bases between the germline ends. The CDR3 contains 14 residues. Germline values: CDR1 KGHSH, CDR2 LQKENI. The DNA of the CDR3 is TGTGCCAGCTCACCGACCGGAGGGGACGTGGGCTACACCTTC. It codes for CASSPTGGDVGYTF. The variable domain in full, completed from reference TRBV18 and TRBJ1-2, reads NAGVMQNPRHLVRRRGQEARLRCSPMKGHSHVYWYRQLPEEGLKFMVYLQKENIIDESGMPKERFSAEFPKEGPSILRIQQVVRGDSAAYFCASSPTGGDVGYTFGSGTRLTVV.

This clonotype was seen a handful of times. The rearrangement links TRBV12-3 or TRBV12-4 to TRBJ2-4, with 7 bases identical to TRBD2. The J segment lost 0 bases and the V segment lost 6 bases, leaving 17 bases of the junction unmatched. The CDR3 totals 19 residues. This CDR3 is CASSPSLGGTNLAKNIQYF. CDR3 in DNA: TGTGCCAGCAGCCCCTCGCTCGGGGGGACTAACCTAGCCAAAAACATTCAGTACTTC.

The chain has TRBV7-9 and TRBJ1-4; D is uncertain. V was clipped by 1 base and J by 8 bases, with 14 bases between them. The CDR3 length is 15 residues. Germline values: CDR1 SEHNR, CDR2 FQNEAQ (reference sequence). The CDR3 protein is CASSLGKGSSEKLFF. For the CDR3, the DNA is TGTGCCAGCAGCTTAGGAAAGGGCTCGTCCGAAAAACTGTTTTTT.

This clonotype was seen a few times. The chain carries TRBV6-1 and TRBJ2-1; unclear D gene. The germline CDR1 and CDR2 sequences are MNHNS and SASEGT. This CDR3 comprises 14 residues. Trimming left V 5 bases short and J 8 bases short, with 16 bases between. The CDR3 DNA is TGTGCCAGCAGTCCGTCCGTAGGTGCCGATGAGCAGTTCTTC. Its protein is CASSPSVGADEQFF.

A few counts support this clonotype. The chain carries TRBV12-3 or TRBV12-4 and TRBJ2-3; D gene uncertain. V dropped 7 bases and J dropped 2 bases, with 16 bases sitting between them. This CDR3 is built from 15 residues. The chain's CDR3 is CASTAMGGITDTQYF. CDR3 nucleotide sequence: TGTGCCAGCACGGCGATGGGTGGGATCACAGATACGCAGTATTTT.

This clonotype was picked up a small number of times. The chain links TRBV20-1 to TRBJ2-7; 7 bases are shared with TRBD2. This CDR3 has 14 amino acids. Germline loops: CDR1 DFQATT, CDR2 SNEGSKA (reference sequence). V trimming: 0 bases; J trimming: 4 bases; junction bases outside the gene matches: 6. CDR3: CSARDIQRDYEQYF. CDR3 coding DNA: TGCAGTGCTAGAGATATCCAGCGGGATTACGAGCAGTACTTC.

V usage is TRBV18 and J usage is TRBJ2-1; D is unclear. The CDR3 has 12 residues. Trimming pared 0 bases from V and 10 bases from J, leaving 7 bases between. Germline V lookup: CDR1 KGHSH, CDR2 LQKENI. In DNA, the CDR3 is TGTGCCAGCTCACCACCGGTTTCCGAGCAGTTCTTC. Translation gives CASSPPVSEQFF.

The rearrangement joins TRBV19 to TRBJ1-5; tentative D call: TRBD1 (6 bases). Germline V gene data show CDR1 as LNHDA and CDR2 as SQIVND (reference sequence). Trimming stripped 7 bases from V and 6 bases from J, with 10 bases between. The length of the CDR3 is 12 residues. CDR3 protein: CASKSGAQPQHF. Written as DNA, the CDR3 is TGTGCCAGTAAGTCAGGGGCTCAGCCCCAGCATTTT.

The table lists this clonotype with a few counts. The rearrangement uses TRBV19 and TRBJ2-1; 11 bases align to TRBD2. The CDR3 spans 15 residues. The germline V gene has CDR1 LNHDA and CDR2 SQIVND (reference sequence). V lost 6 bases, J lost 9 bases, and 10 bases stayed unmatched. This CDR3 is CASSSLAGVNSEQFF. The CDR3 DNA sequence: TGTGCCAGTAGCTCACTAGCGGGAGTCAACAGTGAGCAGTTCTTC.

The chain has TRBV6-1 and TRBJ2-3; perhaps TRBD1 as D (5 bases). Per the germline V gene, CDR1 is MNHNS and CDR2 is SASEGT. CDR3 length: 15 amino acids. The V gene lost 6 bases and the J gene lost 2 bases, with 15 bases spanning the gap. Here the CDR3 DNA reads TGTGCCAGCAGCCCCCGACAGTCAACCACAGATACGCAGTATTTT. Protein sequence: CASSPRQSTTDTQYF.

This clonotype was detected a few times. V and J are TRBV29-1 and TRBJ2-2; D unclear. CDR3 length: 11 amino acids. Germline loops: CDR1 SQVTM, CDR2 ANQGSEA. V lost 4 bases to trimming and J lost 3 bases, with 3 bases between them. The CDR3 DNA is TGCAGCGTTGCGGACACCGGGGAGCTGTTTTTT. It specifies CSVADTGELFF.

This clonotype turned up a few times. The V call is TRBV24-1, the J call TRBJ2-5; 11 bases match TRBD2. J gave up 5 bases and V 4 bases, and 2 bases lay outside the gene matches. CDR1 and CDR2 (germline): KGHDR, SFDVKD. The CDR3 contains 14 residues. The DNA for the CDR3 is TGTGCCACCAGTGACACTAGCGGGAGTGAGACCCAGTACTTC. It is translated as CATSDTSGSETQYF.

V and J are TRBV7-2 and TRBJ2-7, with D perhaps matching TRBD1 (6 bases). This CDR3 has 14 residues. V was shortened by 5 bases and J by 1 base, with 12 bases between the two germline ends. CDR1 SGHTA and CDR2 FQGNSA come from the germline V gene. The CDR3 loop reads CASSRAGASYEQYF. The CDR3 region has the DNA TGTGCCAGCAGCCGGGCAGGGGCGTCCTACGAGCAGTACTTC. The full variable domain, with the rest looked up from reference TRBV7-2 and TRBJ2-7, is GAGVSQSPSNKVTEKGKDVELRCDPISGHTALYWYRQSLGQGLEFLIYFQGNSAPDKSGLPSDRFSAERTGGSVSTLTIQRTQQEDSAVYLCASSRAGASYEQYFGPGTRLTVT.

The chain has TRBV12-3 or TRBV12-4 and TRBJ2-1; the match to TRBD2 covers 11 bases. The CDR3 is made up of 15 amino acids. J lost 7 bases, V lost 6 bases, and 8 bases had no gene match. The CDR3 DNA reads as TGTGCCAGCAGGAGGACCGGACTAGCGGGTAATGAGCAGTTCTTC. Translation: CASRRTGLAGNEQFF.

V and J are TRBV6-1 and TRBJ2-6, with D perhaps TRBD2 (6 bases). Germline CDR1 and CDR2: MNHNS and SASEGT. With 6 bases removed from V and 0 bases from J, the gap between germline ends came to 15 bases. The CDR3 sequence is 17 residues long. This chain's CDR3 is CASRQSGGTSGANVLTF. In nucleotides, the CDR3 is TGTGCCAGCAGGCAGAGTGGGGGGACCTCTGGGGCCAACGTCCTGACTTTC.

The sample holds a few counts of this clonotype. This chain joins TRBV7-8 and TRBJ1-5; possible D gene TRBD1, 6 bases. The CDR3 length is 14 residues. The germline V gene has CDR1 SGHVS and CDR2 FQNEAQ. V was shortened by 6 bases and J by 6 bases, with 15 bases between the two germline ends. This CDR3 reads CASRRGTSGQPQHF. The CDR3 DNA reads TGTGCCAGCAGAAGGGGGACGTCGGGTCAGCCCCAGCATTTT.

This clonotype came up many times. This rearrangement joins TRBV29-1 to TRBJ2-3; no clear D gene. V was shortened by 3 bases and J by 4 bases, with 5 bases between the two germline ends. The germline V gene encodes CDR1 SQVTM and CDR2 ANQGSEA. CDR3 length: 11 amino acids. This chain's CDR3 is CSVEGSDTQYF. CDR3 sequence (DNA): TGCAGCGTTGAGGGTTCAGATACGCAGTATTTT.

This clonotype was recorded only once. CDR3: CSAMGTGGWSGYTF. CDR3 sequence (DNA): TGCAGTGCTATGGGGACAGGGGGCTGGAGTGGCTACACCTTC. The chain has TRBV20-1 and TRBJ1-2, with 12 bases matching TRBD1. Losses at the gene ends were 4 bases for V and 7 bases for J; bases not matched to a gene: 7. The CDR3 covers 14 residues. Germline CDR1 DFQATT, CDR2 SNEGSKA (reference sequence).

This clonotype was found a few times. This CDR3 is CASSQGSGTPYEQYF. In DNA, the CDR3 is TGTGCCAGCAGCCAAGGTAGCGGGACACCCTACGAGCAGTACTTC. The rearrangement links TRBV7-2 to TRBJ2-7, with 8 bases identical to TRBD2. The CDR3 is 15 amino acids. The V gene end was trimmed by 5 bases and the J gene end by 2 bases; junction bases not matched to a gene: 8. CDR1 is SGHTA, CDR2 FQGNSA, per germline.

This chain uses TRBV20-1 with TRBJ1-6; 7 bases map to TRBD1. Germline V gene data show CDR1 as DFQATT and CDR2 as SNEGSKA (reference sequence). This CDR3 spans 16 amino acids. V was pared by 0 bases and J by 7 bases, with 9 bases of the junction left unmatched. The CDR3 region is CSARDGAGGANSPLHF. In DNA, the CDR3 is TGCAGTGCTAGAGACGGGGCAGGGGGGGCGAATTCACCCCTCCACTTT.

J is TRBJ2-1 and V is TRBV11-2, with D possibly matching TRBD2 (5 bases). Deletions cut 7 bases from V and 0 bases from J, with 10 bases between. The CDR3 covers 14 residues. Germline CDR1 SGHAT, CDR2 FQNNGV. This CDR3 is CASNRGSSYNEQFF. The CDR3 DNA is TGTGCCAGCAACCGGGGTAGCTCCTACAATGAGCAGTTCTTC.